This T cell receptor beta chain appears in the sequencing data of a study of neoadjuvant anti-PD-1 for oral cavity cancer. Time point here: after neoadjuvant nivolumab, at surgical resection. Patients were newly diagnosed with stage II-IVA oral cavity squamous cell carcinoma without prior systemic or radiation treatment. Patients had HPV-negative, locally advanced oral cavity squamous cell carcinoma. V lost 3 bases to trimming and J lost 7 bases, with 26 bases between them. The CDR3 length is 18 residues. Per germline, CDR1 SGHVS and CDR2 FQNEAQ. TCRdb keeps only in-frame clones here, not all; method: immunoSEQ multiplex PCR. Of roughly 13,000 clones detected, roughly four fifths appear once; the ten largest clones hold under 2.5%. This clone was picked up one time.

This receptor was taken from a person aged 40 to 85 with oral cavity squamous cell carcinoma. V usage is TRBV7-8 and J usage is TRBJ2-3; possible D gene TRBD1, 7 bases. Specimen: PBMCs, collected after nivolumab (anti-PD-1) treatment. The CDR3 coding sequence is TGTGCCAGCAGCTTCTATCTTTTCAGGGGGACTTATTTATATACGCAGTATTTT. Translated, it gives CASSFYLFRGTYLYTQYF.